Presented here are 16 T cell receptor beta chains from one specimen sequenced in a study of blood T cells in healthy people across ages. Primed by a sample-barcoded 5' primer and a J-beta primer mix, a second PCR proceeded for about 6 to 12 cycles. One entry per CDR3 protein, called by TCRdb with MiXCR from the 5' RACE reads. The sample yields around 1,900,000 distinct CDR3 sequences, approximately 39% seen once. Sequencing used blood. Receptor source: a human donor in good health.

The chain couples TRBV20-1 to TRBJ1-2; 12 bases line up with TRBD1. CDR1 and CDR2 from the germline V gene are DFQATT and SNEGSKA (reference sequence). The CDR3 consists of 13 residues. V dropped 5 bases and J dropped 7; count of bases not matched to a gene: 5. The CDR3 region has the DNA TGCAGTGCTCCGGGACAGGGGGCGAGTGGCTACACCTTC. Its protein product is CSAPGQGASGYTF.

The chain couples TRBV29-1 to TRBJ1-1; D is ambiguous. The germline V gene encodes CDR1 SQVTM and CDR2 ANQGSEA. Trimming took off 7 bases at V and 0 bases at J, with 15 bases between the two ends. This CDR3 has 14 amino acids. This CDR3 is CSASSAELNTEAFF. The CDR3 DNA follows: TGCAGCGCTTCCTCGGCGGAGCTGAACACTGAAGCTTTCTTT. Full variable domain (outside the CDR3, taken from reference TRBV29-1 and TRBJ1-1): SAVISQKPSRDICQRGTSLTIQCQVDSQVTMMFWYRQQPGQSLTLIATANQGSEATYESGFVIDKFPISRPNLTFSTLTVSNMSPEDSSIYLCSASSAELNTEAFFGQGTRLTVV.

This clonotype has only a few counts. The V gene is TRBV9, the J gene TRBJ2-3, with D hard to call. CDR3 size: 15 residues. V was cut by 0 bases and J by 2 bases, with 10 bases left in between. The germline gives CDR1 SGDLS, CDR2 YYNGEE. The CDR3 DNA sequence: TGTGCCAGCAGCGTAGGGCAACCATTCACAGATACGCAGTATTTT. This codes for CASSVGQPFTDTQYF.

J is TRBJ2-7 and V is TRBV7-8; 9 bases agree with TRBD1. The end of the DNA aligns better with TRBJ2-5, so the J call may be wrong. Germline V gene data show CDR1 as SGHVS and CDR2 as FQNEAQ. The CDR3 has 17 amino acids. The CDR3 DNA sequence: TGTGCCAGCAGCTTAAGGGAAATTACAGGGGGCAGGGAGACCCAGTACTTC. Amino acid sequence: CASSLREITGGRETQYF.

This clonotype came up a few times. One end of the junction varies from germline; a read error may be responsible. This chain connects TRBV11-2 to TRBJ1-1; TRBD1 matches 7 bases. The CDR3 loop spans 14 amino acids. Germline V gene lookup returns CDR1 SGHAT and CDR2 FQNNGV. CDR3 sequence reads: CASSSGQVSAGAFF. In nucleotides, the CDR3 is TGTGCTAGCAGCTCCGGACAGGTCTCCGCGGGAGCTTTCTTT.

In its sample, this clonotype was seen a few times. The J gene is TRBJ1-6, the V gene TRBV7-9, with TRBD1 as a possible D gene (6 bases). The ends were cut back, 9 bases at V and 7 bases at J, with 19 bases in the middle. The CDR3 length is 15 residues. CDR1 is SEHNR and CDR2 is FQNEAQ in the germline V gene (reference sequence). The CDR3 reads CASTKGVRENSPLHF. CDR3 in DNA: TGTGCCAGTACTAAGGGGGTACGGGAAAATTCACCCCTCCACTTT.

This rearrangement joins TRBV4-3 to TRBJ1-4, with a possible D match to TRBD1 (5 bases). CDR1 is LGHNA and CDR2 is YSLEER in the germline V gene. V was trimmed by 3 bases and J by 1 base, leaving 12 bases between them. The CDR3 has 16 residues. The CDR3 sequence is CASSQETAVTNEKLFF. For the CDR3, the DNA is TGCGCCAGCAGCCAGGAGACAGCGGTAACTAATGAAAAACTGTTTTTT.

This clonotype was counted between two and nine times. The chain has TRBV24-1 and TRBJ1-2, with D possibly TRBD1 on 5 matching bases. V shed 4 bases and J shed 3 bases, with 17 bases lying between them. Germline V lookup: CDR1 KGHDR, CDR2 SFDVKD. The CDR3 consists of 16 residues. In nucleotides, the CDR3 is TGTGCCACCAGTGACCCTAACGCGGGGCGGGACTATGGCTACACCTTC. Protein sequence: CATSDPNAGRDYGYTF.

The chain is built from TRBV6-5 and TRBJ2-1, with D perhaps matching TRBD2 (7 bases). The CDR3 spans 16 residues. Germline assignment: CDR1 MNHEY and CDR2 SVGAGI. Trimming pared 5 bases from V and 5 bases from J, leaving 19 bases between. In nucleotides, the CDR3 is TGTGCCAGCAGTCACCTTGGGGGGGGGCCTGACAATGAGCAGTTCTTC. The encoded protein is CASSHLGGGPDNEQFF.

J is TRBJ1-2 and V is TRBV20-1; D not certain. The CDR3 is 15 amino acids. CDR1 is DFQATT and CDR2 is SNEGSKA in the germline V gene (reference sequence). The ends were cut back, 3 bases at V and 0 bases at J, with 14 bases in the middle. The CDR3 here is CSARETQGPNYGYTF. CDR3 nucleotides: TGCAGTGCTAGGGAGACACAAGGACCTAACTATGGCTACACCTTC.

The chain is built from TRBV12-3 or TRBV12-4 and TRBJ2-1, with D perhaps TRBD2 (5 bases). CDR3 size: 16 residues. Trimming left V 5 bases short and J 0 bases short, with 14 bases between. CDR3 coding DNA: TGTGCCAGCAGTCTTGTGGGAGACCTCTCCTACAATGAGCAGTTCTTC. As protein: CASSLVGDLSYNEQFF.

Only a few counts were recorded for this clonotype. The chain recombines TRBV28 with TRBJ2-5; D remains unclear. Trimming pared 7 bases from V and 1 base from J, leaving 7 bases between. CDR1 is MDHEN and CDR2 is SYDVKM in the germline V gene. This CDR3 contains 12 residues. The CDR3 DNA reads as TGTGCCAGCACGTCAGTCCAAGAGACCCAGTACTTC. Translated, it gives CASTSVQETQYF.

The sample holds a few counts of this clonotype. This rearrangement joins TRBV10-3 to TRBJ2-5; D is unclear. Germline assignment: CDR1 ENHRY and CDR2 SYGVKD. The ends were cut back, 3 bases at V and 5 bases at J, with 13 bases in the middle. The CDR3 length is 14 residues. DNA of the CDR3: TGTGCCATCAGTGATTATAGGACGCGGGAGACCCAGTACTTC. Amino acid sequence: CAISDYRTRETQYF.

The sample holds a few counts of this clonotype. The rearrangement uses TRBV6-5 and TRBJ2-7; D is tentatively TRBD1 or TRBD2 (5 bases each). Germline V CDR1 and CDR2: MNHEY, SVGAGI. Trimming removed 5 bases from V and 8 bases from J, with 19 bases in between. The CDR3 is 14 amino acids. The chain's CDR3 is CASSNPGTLEKQYF. CDR3 nucleotide sequence: TGTGCCAGCAGTAATCCTGGGACCCTTGAAAAGCAGTACTTC.

This clonotype was seen a handful of times. The V and J genes are TRBV9 and TRBJ2-1; 9 positions agree with TRBD2. From germline, CDR1 is SGDLS and CDR2 YYNGEE. This CDR3 is built from 15 residues. Germline trimming cut 3 bases from V and 3 bases from J; bases unmatched to any gene: 4. The CDR3 sequence is CASSAAGGNYNEQFF. DNA of the CDR3: TGTGCCAGCAGCGCGGCGGGGGGGAACTACAATGAGCAGTTCTTC.

The chain employs TRBV4-3 and TRBJ1-5; D may be TRBD1 (5 bases). Germline V gene data show CDR1 as LGHNA and CDR2 as YSLEER. The CDR3 covers 15 residues. Between the trimmed V and J ends, which lost 4 bases and 6 bases, there was a span of 16 bases. This CDR3 reads CASSLDIGSSQPQHF. The CDR3 DNA follows: TGCGCCAGCAGCCTGGACATCGGATCCAGTCAGCCCCAGCATTTT.